This T cell receptor beta chain was observed in a study of OX40 agonist ivuxolimab in advanced cancers. About the study: Antecedent anti-PD-1, anti-PD-L1 or anti-CTLA-4 therapy was permissible, with roughly 36% having received some. Partial responses were seen in three patients, one with hepatocellular carcinoma and two with cutaneous melanoma.

Sequencing was performed with immunoSEQ multiplex PCR; in TCRdb, only in-frame clones are kept and a portion is missing. The sample lists over 75,000 clones, roughly 89% occurring once. With 3 bases clipped from V and 1 base from J, the junction kept 5 bases outside the gene matches. Germline V gene data show CDR1 as LNHDA and CDR2 as SQIVND (reference sequence). This CDR3 is built from 15 residues. This chain uses TRBV19 with TRBJ1-1; TRBD1 matches at 7 bases. The material was CD4+ or CD8+ T cells sorted from blood, obtained in a trial of the OX40 agonist ivuxolimab. This clonotype was sampled from an adult with an advanced solid tumor such as melanoma, head and neck, liver or kidney cancer. The CDR3 region has the DNA TGTGCCAGTAGTATCCTTCAGGGGGGGAACACTGAAGCTTTCTTT. Amino acid sequence: CASSILQGGNTEAFF. Looking up the rest from reference TRBV19 and TRBJ1-1 gives the full variable domain: DGGITQSPKYLFRKEGQNVTLSCEQNLNHDAMYWYRQDPGQGLRLIYYSQIVNDFQKGDIAEGYSVSREKKESFPLTVTSAQKNPTAFYLCASSILQGGNTEAFFGQGTRLTVV.